Described below is a single TCR beta chain sequence and its context. Its matching antigen is unknown. Relative to the germline gene, one junction end is altered; a read error may explain this. The sample is drawn from a study of cytomegalovirus exposure and HLA in healthy donors. On the study more broadly: A preliminary data release comprised tens of millions of unique TCRs obtained from HLA-typed donors. Study-wide results and caveats: As a later analysis revealed, most CMV-associated TCR beta chains appeared HLA-restricted. The availability of immune exposure information extended only to CMV serostatus.

Each donor was nominally healthy when sampled (though unrecorded immune exposures were likely). Germline V gives CDR1 MGHRA, CDR2 YSYEKL. This CDR3 has 15 amino acids. PCR involved 60 Vbeta and 13 Jbeta primers. Some clones are missing from TCRdb's copy, which holds only in-frame ones; the method was immunoSEQ multiplex PCR. This repertoire includes 40,000 or so clones. The sequence was obtained from a male donor in good health and CMV-seronegative. The specimen sequenced was PBMCs. This chain connects TRBV4-1 to TRBJ2-1; tentative D call: TRBD2 (6 bases). CDR3 region: CASSQDGSSDNEQFF. Here the CDR3 DNA reads TGCGCCAGCAGCCAAGACGGGAGCTCCGACAATGAGCAGTTCTTC.